This T cell receptor beta chain is drawn from a study of cytomegalovirus exposure and HLA in healthy donors. General study results and limits: Sequences of the TCR beta chain were said to predict the HLA-A and HLA-B alleles of most subjects accurately. An observed cluster of highly shared sequence variants was recorded as a likely sequencing artifact. Researchers catalogued approximately 170 TCR beta chains as cytomegalovirus-associated.

As regards this clone: Its specificity is unknown.

It was with 60 Vbeta and 13 Jbeta primers that the PCR ran. This table comes from immunoSEQ multiplex PCR, and its TCRdb copy is limited to in-frame clones, with some not included. Of tens of thousands of clones listed, 55% to 70% are singletons. V was clipped by 6 bases and J by 8 bases, with 16 bases between them. Germline CDR1 is SQVTM and CDR2 is ANQGSEA. The CDR3 loop spans 12 amino acids. V and J are TRBV29-1 and TRBJ1-2; D not resolved. This TCR derives from a boy between 10 and 17 years old in good health and CMV-seropositive. Input material: PBMCs. The CDR3 nucleotides read TGCAGCGTCCACACTGCGGTTTGGGGCTACACCTTC. Translating it yields CSVHTAVWGYTF.